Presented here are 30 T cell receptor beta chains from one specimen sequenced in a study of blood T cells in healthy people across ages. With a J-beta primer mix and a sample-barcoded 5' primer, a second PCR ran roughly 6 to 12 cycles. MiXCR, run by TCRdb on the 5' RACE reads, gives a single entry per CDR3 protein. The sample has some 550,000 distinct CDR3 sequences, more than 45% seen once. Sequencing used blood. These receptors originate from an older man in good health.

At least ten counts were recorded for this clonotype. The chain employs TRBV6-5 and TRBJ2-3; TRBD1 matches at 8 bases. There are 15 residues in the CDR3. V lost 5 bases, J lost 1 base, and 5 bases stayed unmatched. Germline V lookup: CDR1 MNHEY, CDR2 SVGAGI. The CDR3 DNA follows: TGTGCCAGCAGTCGGACAGGGTCAGGCACAGATACGCAGTATTTT. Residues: CASSRTGSGTDTQYF.

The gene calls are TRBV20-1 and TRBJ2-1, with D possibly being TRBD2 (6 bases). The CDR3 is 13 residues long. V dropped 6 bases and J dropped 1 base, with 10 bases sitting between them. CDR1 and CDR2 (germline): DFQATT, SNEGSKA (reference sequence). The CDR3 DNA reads TGCAGTGCCCCGACTAGATCCTACAATGAGCAGTTCTTC. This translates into CSAPTRSYNEQFF.

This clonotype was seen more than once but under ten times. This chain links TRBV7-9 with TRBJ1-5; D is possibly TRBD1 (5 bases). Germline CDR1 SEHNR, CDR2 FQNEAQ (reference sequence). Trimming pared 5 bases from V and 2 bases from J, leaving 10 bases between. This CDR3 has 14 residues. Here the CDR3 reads CASSATGGNQPQHF. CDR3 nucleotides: TGTGCCAGCAGCGCCACGGGGGGCAATCAGCCCCAGCATTTT.

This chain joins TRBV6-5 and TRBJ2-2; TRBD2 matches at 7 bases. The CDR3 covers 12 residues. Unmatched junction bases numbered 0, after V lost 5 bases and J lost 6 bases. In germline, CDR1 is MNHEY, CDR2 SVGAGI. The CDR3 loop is CASSRGAGELFF. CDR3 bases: TGTGCCAGCAGTCGGGGGGCCGGGGAGCTGTTTTTT.

The CDR3 DNA is TGCAGTGTCCCAGACAGGGCGAACTATGGCTACACCTTC. As protein: CSVPDRANYGYTF. The chain links TRBV20-1 to TRBJ1-2, with 7 bases aligning to TRBD1. Per the germline V gene, CDR1 is DFQATT and CDR2 is SNEGSKA (reference sequence). The CDR3 extends over 13 amino acids. Unmatched junction bases numbered 7, after V lost 7 bases and J lost 2 bases.

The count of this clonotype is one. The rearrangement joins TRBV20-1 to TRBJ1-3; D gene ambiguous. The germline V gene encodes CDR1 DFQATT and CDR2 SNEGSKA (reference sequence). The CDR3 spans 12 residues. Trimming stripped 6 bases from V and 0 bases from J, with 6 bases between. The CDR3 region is CSARPSGNTIYF. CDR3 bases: TGCAGTGCCAGGCCCTCTGGAAACACCATATATTTT.

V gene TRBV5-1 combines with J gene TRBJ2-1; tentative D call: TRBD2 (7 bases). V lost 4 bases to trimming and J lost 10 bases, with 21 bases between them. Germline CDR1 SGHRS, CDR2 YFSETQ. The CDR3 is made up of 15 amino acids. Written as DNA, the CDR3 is TGCGCCAGCAGCCCGGGGGGCGGAACGGACAGAGAGCAGTTCTTC. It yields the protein CASSPGGGTDREQFF.

The CDR3 spells CASNSGTDKETQYF. The CDR3 coding sequence is TGTGCCAGCAACTCCGGGACAGATAAAGAGACCCAGTACTTC. The chain uses TRBV5-4 and TRBJ2-5, with 7 bases that match TRBD1. Germline CDR1 and CDR2: SGHNT and YYREEE (reference sequence). The ends lost 6 bases at V and 3 bases at J; junction bases unmatched: 8. The CDR3 covers 14 residues. The full variable domain, rest sourced from reference TRBV5-4 and TRBJ2-5, is ETGVTQSPTHLIKTRGQQVTLRCSSQSGHNTVSWYQQALGQGPQFIFQYYREEENGRGNFPPRFSGLQFPNYSSELNVNALELDDSALYLCASNSGTDKETQYFGPGTRLLVL.

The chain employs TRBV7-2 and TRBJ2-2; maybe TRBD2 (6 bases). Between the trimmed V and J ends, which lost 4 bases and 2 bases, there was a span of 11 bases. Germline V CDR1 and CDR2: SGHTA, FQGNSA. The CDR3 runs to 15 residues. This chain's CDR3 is CASSSYSGNTGELFF. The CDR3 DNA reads TGTGCCAGCAGCTCGTATAGCGGTAACACCGGGGAGCTGTTTTTT.

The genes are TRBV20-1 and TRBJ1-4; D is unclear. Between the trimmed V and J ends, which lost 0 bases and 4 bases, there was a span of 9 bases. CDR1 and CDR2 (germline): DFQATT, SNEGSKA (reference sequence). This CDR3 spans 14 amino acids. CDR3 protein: CSARDEQINEKLFF. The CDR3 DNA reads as TGCAGTGCTAGAGATGAACAGATTAATGAAAAACTGTTTTTT.

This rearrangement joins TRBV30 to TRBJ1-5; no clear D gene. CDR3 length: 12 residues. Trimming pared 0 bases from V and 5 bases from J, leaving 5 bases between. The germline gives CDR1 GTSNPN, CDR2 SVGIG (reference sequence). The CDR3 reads CAWSVLDQPQHF. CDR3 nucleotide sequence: TGTGCCTGGAGTGTACTGGATCAGCCCCAGCATTTT.

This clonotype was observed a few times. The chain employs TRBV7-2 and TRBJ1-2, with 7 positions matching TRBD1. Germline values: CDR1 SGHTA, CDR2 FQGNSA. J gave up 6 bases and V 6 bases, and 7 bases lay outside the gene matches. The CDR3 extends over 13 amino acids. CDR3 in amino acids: CASREDRSHGYTF. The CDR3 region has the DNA TGTGCCAGCAGAGAGGACAGGTCCCATGGCTACACCTTC.

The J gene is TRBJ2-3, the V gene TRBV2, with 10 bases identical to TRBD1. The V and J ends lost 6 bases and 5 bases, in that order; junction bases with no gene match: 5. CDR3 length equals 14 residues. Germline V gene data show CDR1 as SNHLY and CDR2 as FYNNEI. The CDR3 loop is CASRRTGGGDTQYF. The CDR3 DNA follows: TGTGCCAGCAGACGGACAGGGGGAGGAGATACGCAGTATTTT.

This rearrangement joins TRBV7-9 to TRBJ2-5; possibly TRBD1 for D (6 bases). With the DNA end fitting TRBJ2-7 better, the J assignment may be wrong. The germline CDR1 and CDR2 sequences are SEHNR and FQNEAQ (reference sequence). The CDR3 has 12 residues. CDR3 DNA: TGTGCCAGCAGCCCTACAGGGCTCGAGCAGTACTTC. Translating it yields CASSPTGLEQYF.

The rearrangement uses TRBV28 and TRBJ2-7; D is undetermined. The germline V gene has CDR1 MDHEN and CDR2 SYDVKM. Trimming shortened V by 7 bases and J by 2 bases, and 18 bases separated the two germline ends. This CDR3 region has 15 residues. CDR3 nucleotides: TGTGCCAGCACCCCCATGGGTAACGGCCCCTACGAGCAGTACTTC. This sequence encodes CASTPMGNGPYEQYF.

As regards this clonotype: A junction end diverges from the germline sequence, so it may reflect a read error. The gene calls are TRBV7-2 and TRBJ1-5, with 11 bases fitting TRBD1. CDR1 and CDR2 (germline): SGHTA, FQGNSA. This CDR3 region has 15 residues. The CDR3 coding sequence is TGTGCCAGCAGCTTACGGACAGGGGGCGATCAGCTCCAGCATTTT. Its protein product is CASSLRTGGDQLQHF.

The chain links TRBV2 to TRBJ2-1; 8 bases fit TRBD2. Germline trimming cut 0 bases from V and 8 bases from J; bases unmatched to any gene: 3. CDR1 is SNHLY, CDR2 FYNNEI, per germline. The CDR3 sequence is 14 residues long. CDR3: CASSEAVGGDEQFF. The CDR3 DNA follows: TGTGCCAGCAGTGAAGCGGTCGGGGGGGATGAGCAGTTCTTC.

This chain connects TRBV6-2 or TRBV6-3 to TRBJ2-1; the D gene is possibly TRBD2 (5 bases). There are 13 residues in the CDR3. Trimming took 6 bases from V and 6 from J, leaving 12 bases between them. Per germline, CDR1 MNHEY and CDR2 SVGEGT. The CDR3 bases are TGTGCCAGCAGACCCCCGGGATCCAATGAGCAGTTCTTC. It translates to CASRPPGSNEQFF.

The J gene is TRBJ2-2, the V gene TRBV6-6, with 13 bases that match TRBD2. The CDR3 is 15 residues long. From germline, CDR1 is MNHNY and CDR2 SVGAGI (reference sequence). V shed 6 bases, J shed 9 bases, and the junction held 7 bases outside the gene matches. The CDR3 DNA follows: TGTGCCAGCAGCTTCACTAGCGGGGGGGCCTGGGAGCTGTTTTTT. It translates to CASSFTSGGAWELFF.

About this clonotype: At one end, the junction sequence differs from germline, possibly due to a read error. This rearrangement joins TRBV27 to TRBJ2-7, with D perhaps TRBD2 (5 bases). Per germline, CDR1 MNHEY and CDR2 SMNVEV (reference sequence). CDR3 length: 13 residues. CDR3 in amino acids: CASPPDFSYEQNF. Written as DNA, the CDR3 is TGTGCCAGCCCCCCGGACTTTTCCTACGAGCAGAACTTC.

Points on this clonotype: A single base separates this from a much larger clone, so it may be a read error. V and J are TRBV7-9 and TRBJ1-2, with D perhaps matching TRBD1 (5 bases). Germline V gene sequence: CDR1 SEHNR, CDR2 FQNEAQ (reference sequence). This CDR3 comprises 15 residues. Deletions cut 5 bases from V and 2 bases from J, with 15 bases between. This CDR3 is CASSQVSRVNYGYTF. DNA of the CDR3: TGTGCCAGCAGCCAAGTAAGCAGGGTGAACTATGGCTACACCTTC.

The DNA for the CDR3 is TGTGCCAGCAGCTTAGCGGGGGGACAGGGGGCGTGGGAGCAGTACTTC. Translation: CASSLAGGQGAWEQYF. The chain combines TRBV7-2 with TRBJ2-7, with 12 positions matching TRBD1. The CDR3 sequence is 16 residues long. The junction had 7 bases not matched to a gene; V was cut back by 0 bases and J by 7 bases. Germline values: CDR1 SGHTA, CDR2 FQGNSA.

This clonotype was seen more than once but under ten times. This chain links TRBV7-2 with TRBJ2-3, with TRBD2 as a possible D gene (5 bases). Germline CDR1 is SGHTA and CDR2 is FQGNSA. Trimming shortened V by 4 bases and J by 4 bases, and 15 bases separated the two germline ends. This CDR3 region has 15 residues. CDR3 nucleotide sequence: TGTGCCAGCAGCTCGGACCCCGGGAAGTCAGATACGCAGTATTTT. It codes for CASSSDPGKSDTQYF. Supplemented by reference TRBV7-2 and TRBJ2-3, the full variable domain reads GAGVSQSPSNKVTEKGKDVELRCDPISGHTALYWYRQSLGQGLEFLIYFQGNSAPDKSGLPSDRFSAERTGGSVSTLTIQRTQQEDSAVYLCASSSDPGKSDTQYFGPGTRLTVL.

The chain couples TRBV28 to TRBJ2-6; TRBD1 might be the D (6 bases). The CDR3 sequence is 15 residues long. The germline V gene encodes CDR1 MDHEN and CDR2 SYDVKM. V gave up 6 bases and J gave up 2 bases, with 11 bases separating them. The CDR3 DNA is TGTGCCAGCAGAAGGGACAAAGCTGGGGCCAACGTCCTGACTTTC. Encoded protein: CASRRDKAGANVLTF.

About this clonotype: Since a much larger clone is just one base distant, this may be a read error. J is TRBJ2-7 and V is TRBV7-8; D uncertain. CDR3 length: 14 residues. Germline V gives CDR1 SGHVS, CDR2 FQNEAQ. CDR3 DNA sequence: TGTGCCAGCGGCTTATCTGGCGGCTCCTACGAGCAGTACTTC. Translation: CASGLSGGSYEQYF.

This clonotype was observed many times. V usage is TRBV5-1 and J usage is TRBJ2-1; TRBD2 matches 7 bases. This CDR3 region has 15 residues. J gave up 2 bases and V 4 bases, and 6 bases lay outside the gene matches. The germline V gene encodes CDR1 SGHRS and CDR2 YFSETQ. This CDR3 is CASSAGGRTYNEQFF. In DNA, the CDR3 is TGCGCCAGCAGCGCCGGCGGGAGAACCTACAATGAGCAGTTCTTC.

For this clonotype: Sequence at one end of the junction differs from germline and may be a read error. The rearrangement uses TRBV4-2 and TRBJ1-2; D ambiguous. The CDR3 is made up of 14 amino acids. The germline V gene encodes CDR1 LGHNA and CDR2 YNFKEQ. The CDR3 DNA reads TGTGTCAGCAGCCAAGTAAGCGCTGGGTATGGCTACACCTTC. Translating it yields CVSSQVSAGYGYTF.

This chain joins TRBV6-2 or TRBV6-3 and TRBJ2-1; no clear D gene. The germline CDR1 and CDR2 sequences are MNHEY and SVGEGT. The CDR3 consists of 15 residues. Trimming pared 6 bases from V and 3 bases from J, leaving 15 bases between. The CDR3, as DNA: TGTGCCAGCAGCCCATTACGGTTCGGCTACAATGAGCAGTTCTTC. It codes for CASSPLRFGYNEQFF.

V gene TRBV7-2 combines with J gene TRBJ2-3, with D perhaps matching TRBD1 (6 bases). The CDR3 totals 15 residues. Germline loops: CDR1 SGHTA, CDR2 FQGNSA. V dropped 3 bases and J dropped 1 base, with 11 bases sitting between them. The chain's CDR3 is CASSFWGPGTDTQYF. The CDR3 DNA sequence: TGTGCCAGCAGCTTCTGGGGGCCTGGCACAGATACGCAGTATTTT.

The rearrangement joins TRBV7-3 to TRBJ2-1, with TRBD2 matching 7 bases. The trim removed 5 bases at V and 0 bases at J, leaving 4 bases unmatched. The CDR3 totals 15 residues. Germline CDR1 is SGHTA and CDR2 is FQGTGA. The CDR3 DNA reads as TGTGCCAGCAGCCCAAAGCGGGACTCCTACAATGAGCAGTTCTTC. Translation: CASSPKRDSYNEQFF.